This TCR beta chain was identified in a study of beta chain features in type 1 diabetes. Regarding the study as a whole: PCR, the amplification step, might favor shorter templates, equally in patients and controls. High TCR expression in some cells could lead to their over-representation in cDNA sequencing. Among patients, naive, central memory and Treg TCRB repertoires appeared more similar than among healthy donors. In every one of the four CD4+ subsets, TCRB CDR3s were moderately but significantly shorter in Type 1 diabetes patients.

Of the isolated RNA, all was reverse transcribed, and so the sequenced material was expressed TCRB transcripts. The method was immunoSEQ multiplex PCR; TCRdb's version includes in-frame clones alone and lacks a portion of them. The table has more than 300,000 clones, 9.6% seen once. Germline V gene lookup returns CDR1 SGHRS and CDR2 YFSETQ. Trimming cost V 4 bases and J 6 bases; bases outside gene matches: 7. This CDR3 region has 15 residues. Turning to this clone: Antigen unknown.

This sequence was found in a man younger than 45 with type 1 diabetes. The sample taken for sequencing was central memory CD4+ T cells from blood. The gene calls are TRBV5-1 and TRBJ2-1, with 10 nucleotides matching TRBD2. CDR3 bases: TGCGCCAGCAGCCGGGGACTAGCGATCGGCAATGAGCAGTTCTTC. It translates to CASSRGLAIGNEQFF.